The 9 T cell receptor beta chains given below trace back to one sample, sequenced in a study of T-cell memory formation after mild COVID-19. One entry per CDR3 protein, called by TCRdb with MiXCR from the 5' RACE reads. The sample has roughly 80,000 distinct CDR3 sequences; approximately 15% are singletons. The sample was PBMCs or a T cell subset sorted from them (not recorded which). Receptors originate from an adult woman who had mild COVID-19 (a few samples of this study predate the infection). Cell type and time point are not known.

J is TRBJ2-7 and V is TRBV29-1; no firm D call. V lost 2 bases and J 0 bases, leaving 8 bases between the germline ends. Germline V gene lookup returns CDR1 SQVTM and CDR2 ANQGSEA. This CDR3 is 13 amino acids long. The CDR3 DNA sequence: TGCAGCGTTGAATTTGAAAGCTCCTACGAGCAGTACTTC. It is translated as CSVEFESSYEQYF.

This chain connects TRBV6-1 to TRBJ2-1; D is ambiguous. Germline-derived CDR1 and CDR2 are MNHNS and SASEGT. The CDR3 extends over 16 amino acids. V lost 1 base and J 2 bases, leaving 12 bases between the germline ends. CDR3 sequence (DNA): TGTGCCAGCAGTGAAGGACGGCGGATACCCTACAATGAGCAGTTCTTC. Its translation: CASSEGRRIPYNEQFF.

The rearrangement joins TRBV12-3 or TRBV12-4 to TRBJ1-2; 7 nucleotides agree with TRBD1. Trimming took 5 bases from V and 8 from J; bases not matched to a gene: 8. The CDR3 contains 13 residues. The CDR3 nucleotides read TGTGCCAGCAGTCGAACAGGGGTGAGAGGCTACACCTTC. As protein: CASSRTGVRGYTF.

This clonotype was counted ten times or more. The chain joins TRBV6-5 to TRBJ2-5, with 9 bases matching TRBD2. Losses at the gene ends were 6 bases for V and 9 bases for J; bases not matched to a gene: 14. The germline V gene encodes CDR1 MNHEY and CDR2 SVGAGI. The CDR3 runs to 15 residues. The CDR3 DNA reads TGTGCCAGCAGCACCCAGGCGGGGGGGGCTGTTTCCCAGTACTTC. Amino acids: CASSTQAGGAVSQYF.

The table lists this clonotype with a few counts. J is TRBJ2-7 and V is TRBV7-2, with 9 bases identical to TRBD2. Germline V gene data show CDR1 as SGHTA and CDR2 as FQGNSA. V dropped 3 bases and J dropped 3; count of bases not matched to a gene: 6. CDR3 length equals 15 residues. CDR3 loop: CASSLIAGEVYEQYF. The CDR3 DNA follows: TGTGCCAGCAGCTTGATAGCGGGAGAGGTCTACGAGCAGTACTTC.

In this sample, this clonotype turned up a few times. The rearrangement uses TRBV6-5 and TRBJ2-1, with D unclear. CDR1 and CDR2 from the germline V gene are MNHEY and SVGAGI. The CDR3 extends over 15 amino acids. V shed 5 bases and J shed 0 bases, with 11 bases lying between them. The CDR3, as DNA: TGTGCCAGCAGTCGCGAGTTGAGCTCCTACAATGAGCAGTTCTTC. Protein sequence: CASSRELSSYNEQFF.

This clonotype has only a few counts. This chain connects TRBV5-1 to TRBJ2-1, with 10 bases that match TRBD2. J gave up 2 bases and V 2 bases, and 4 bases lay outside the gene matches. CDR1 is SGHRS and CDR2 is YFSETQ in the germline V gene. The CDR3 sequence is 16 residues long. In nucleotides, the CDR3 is TGCGCCAGCAGCTTAATAGCGGGAGGACCCTACAATGAGCAGTTCTTC. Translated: CASSLIAGGPYNEQFF.

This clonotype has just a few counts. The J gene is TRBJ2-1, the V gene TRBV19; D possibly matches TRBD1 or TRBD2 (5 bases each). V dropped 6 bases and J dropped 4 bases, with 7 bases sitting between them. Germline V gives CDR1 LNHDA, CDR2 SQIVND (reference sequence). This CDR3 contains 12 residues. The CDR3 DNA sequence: TGTGCCAGTAGCTGGGGGTACAATGAGCAGTTCTTC. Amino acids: CASSWGYNEQFF.

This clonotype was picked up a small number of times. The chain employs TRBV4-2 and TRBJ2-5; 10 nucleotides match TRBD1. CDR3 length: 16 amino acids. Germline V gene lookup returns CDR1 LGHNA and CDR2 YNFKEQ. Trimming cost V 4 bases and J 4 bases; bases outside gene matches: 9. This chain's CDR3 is CASSLPGQGPAETQYF. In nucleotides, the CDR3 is TGTGCCAGCAGCCTGCCGGGACAGGGGCCAGCAGAGACCCAGTACTTC.